Listed below are T cell receptor beta chains from one sample, sequenced in a study of blood T cell repertoires in COVID-19. TCRdb's table, derived via immunoSEQ multiplex PCR, lists solely in-frame clones and lacks some. The table lists about 250,000 clones, more than 70% of them singletons. The sample comprised peripheral blood. These TCRs come from a middle-aged woman who had recovered from COVID-19. Both conserved end residues are part of each CDR3. D genes are given only for firm matches. Clone size appears in some rows only: once, few, many, or a class for an expanded clone.

>TRBV2|NA|TRBJ2-3|NA
CASSEGRVAGWYF
TGTGCCAGCAGTGAAGGCCGGGTTGCGGGATGGTATTTT
>TRBV5-1|TRBD1|TRBJ1-4|once
CASSPGQGHEKLFF
TGCGCCAGCAGTCCGGGACAGGGTCATGAAAAACTGTTTTTT
>TRBV30|TRBD2|TRBJ2-5|NA
CAWSEGGSTLQETQYF
TGTGCCTGGAGTGAGGGAGGGTCGACACTCCAAGAGACCCAGTACTTC
>TRBV18|NA|TRBJ2-7|NA
CASSPPVTYEQYF
TGTGCCAGCTCACCCCCGGTAACCTACGAGCAGTACTTC
>TRBV19|TRBD2|TRBJ2-1|NA
CASSDSSGSPYNEQFF
TGTGCCAGTAGTGACTCTAGCGGGAGCCCCTACAATGAGCAGTTCTTC
>TRBV6-5|NA|TRBJ1-3|NA
CASSPGTTSGNTIYF
TGTGCCAGCAGCCCCGGGACTACCTCTGGAAACACCATATATTTT
>TRBV7-2|TRBD2|TRBJ2-5|NA
CASSLVGTSGRGRETQYF
TGTGCCAGCAGCTTAGTCGGGACTAGCGGGAGGGGTCGGGAGACCCAGTACTTC
>TRBV12-5|TRBD1|TRBJ1-6|few
CASGLQGGPLHF
TGTGCTAGTGGCCTACAGGGGGGTCCCCTCCACTTT
>TRBV5-6|TRBD1|TRBJ1-6|NA
CASSSGQGNSPLHF
TGTGCCAGCAGCTCGGGACAGGGTAATTCACCCCTCCACTTT
>TRBV30|TRBD2|TRBJ2-7|once
CAWRIAGVGPYEQYF
TGTGCCTGGAGAATAGCGGGAGTGGGTCCCTACGAGCAGTACTTC
>TRBV19|TRBD1|TRBJ1-2|NA
CASSMPGTGGIYGYTF
TGTGCCAGTAGTATGCCCGGGACAGGGGGGATCTATGGCTACACCTTC
>TRBV30|NA|TRBJ1-1|NA
CAWSTQNTEAFF
TGTGCCTGGAGTACTCAAAACACTGAAGCTTTCTTT
>TRBV29-1|TRBD2|TRBJ2-7|NA
CSVRTGTSSYEQYF
TGCAGCGTGAGAACCGGGACTAGCTCCTACGAGCAGTACTTC
>TRBV11-3|NA|TRBJ2-5|NA
CASSLGGTGRGQETQYF
TGTGCCAGCAGCTTAGGGGGAACAGGGAGGGGGCAAGAGACCCAGTACTTC
>TRBV9|NA|TRBJ1-5|NA
CASSPGGGDNQPQHF
TGTGCCAGCAGCCCCGGTGGAGGGGACAATCAGCCCCAGCATTTT
>TRBV3-1/TRBV3-2|TRBD2|TRBJ2-1|NA
CASSQTSGRAWLFF
TGTGCCAGCAGCCAAACTAGCGGGAGGGCCTGGTTGTTCTTC